This entry describes one T cell receptor beta chain. Antigen specificity is unknown. CDR3 length equals 14 residues. Germline loops: CDR1 LNHNV, CDR2 YYDKDF (reference sequence). With 5 bases removed from V and 0 bases from J, the gap between germline ends came to 11 bases. Preparation of the TCRbeta library involved a method that used unique molecular identifiers. TCRdb reprocessed the PCR reads via MiXCR and lists one record per CDR3 protein. The sample lists about 440,000 distinct CDR3 sequences, roughly two fifths occurring once. This sample was included in a study of T-cell reconstitution after alpha-beta-depleted transplantation in children. Study outcomes and limitations: Where some patients showed high TCRbeta diversity at day 60, it came from recipient T cells and thymic progenitors that had survived. After one year, T-cell counts and TCRbeta diversity mostly came from new T cells. Expanded graft clones numbering several hundred reportedly gave rise to alpha-beta T cells about two months after transplant.

The receptor was derived from a girl aged 2-10 years with aplastic anemia, due to receive a stem cell transplant. This chain connects TRBV15 to TRBJ2-7; D tentatively reads TRBD1 or TRBD2 (5 bases each). The sample here was PBMCs, taken before TCRalphabeta/CD19-depleted stem cell transplant. The CDR3, as DNA: TGTGCCACCAGCGGGGGTGGCTACTCCTACGAGCAGTACTTC. Translating gives CATSGGGYSYEQYF.